Below, 27 T cell receptor beta chains from the same sample are listed, as sequenced in a study of CD8 T cells in ankylosing spondylitis. These receptors lack a known antigen. Findings and limits, study-wide: Blood from ankylosing spondylitis patients appeared to carry a characteristic roughly 8-variant TCR beta motif.

TCRdb redid the calling of the 5' RACE reads with MiXCR, one entry per CDR3 protein. The data contain a few hundred thousand distinct CDR3 sequences, around 20% of them singletons. The sequenced material came from blood, either unsorted or a sorted T cell fraction (not recorded which). The receptor source for this set is a male donor with ankylosing spondylitis.

This clonotype occurred a few times. The chain employs TRBV29-1 and TRBJ2-4; 13 bases are a match to TRBD2. This CDR3 has 17 residues. CDR1 SQVTM and CDR2 ANQGSEA come from the germline V gene. V was clipped by 5 bases and J by 0 bases; unmatched bases: 7. This chain's CDR3 is CSVWTSGSLLAKNIQYF. In DNA form, the CDR3 reads TGCAGCGTTTGGACTAGCGGGAGCCTTCTAGCCAAAAACATTCAGTACTTC.

This clonotype was recorded a few times. A read error may account for a junction end that differs from germline. The chain links TRBV7-9 to TRBJ2-3, with 7 bases that match TRBD1. Germline CDR1 reads SEHNR; CDR2 reads FQNEAQ (reference sequence). The CDR3 is made up of 12 amino acids. CDR3 loop: CASSLAGTARRF. CDR3 bases: TGTGCCAGCAGCTTAGCTGGGACAGCCCGAAGGTTT.

The J gene is TRBJ1-5, the V gene TRBV12-3 or TRBV12-4; D is uncertain. The CDR3 has 15 residues. Trimming removed 5 bases from V and 0 bases from J, with 11 bases in between. As DNA, the CDR3 is TGTGCCAGCAGTACCTTCGGGAATAGCAATCAGCCCCAGCATTTT. Amino acids: CASSTFGNSNQPQHF.

The chain has TRBV29-1 and TRBJ1-4; tentatively, D is TRBD1 (5 bases). Germline CDR1 reads SQVTM; CDR2 reads ANQGSEA. The CDR3 consists of 11 residues. With 7 bases removed from V and 8 bases from J, the gap between germline ends came to 11 bases. For the CDR3, the DNA is TGCAGCGCTGGGGGAGGGGAAAAACTGTTTTTT. It translates to CSAGGGEKLFF.

The rearrangement uses TRBV10-3 and TRBJ2-7; TRBD2 agrees at 9 bases. From germline, CDR1 is ENHRY and CDR2 SYGVKD. This CDR3 is built from 14 residues. V lost 7 bases to trimming and J lost 2 bases; unmatched junction nucleotides: 6. In DNA, the CDR3 is TGTGCCATCATTAGAAGACTAGCGGCCTACGAGCAGTACTTC. Amino acid sequence: CAIIRRLAAYEQYF.

V and J are TRBV2 and TRBJ2-1; 7 nucleotides align to TRBD2. The CDR3 extends over 14 amino acids. CDR1 and CDR2 from the germline V gene are SNHLY and FYNNEI. Trimming took 1 base from V and 7 from J; bases not matched to a gene: 4. The CDR3 coding sequence is TGTGCCAGCAGTGAAGGGGGGGGGTTGAATGAGCAGTTCTTC. Translating it yields CASSEGGGLNEQFF. Full variable domain (remainder filled in from reference TRBV2 and TRBJ2-1): EPEVTQTPSHQVTQMGQEVILRCVPISNHLYFYWYRQILGQKVEFLVSFYNNEISEKSEIFDDQFSVERPDGSNFTLKIRSTKLEDSAMYFCASSEGGGLNEQFFGPGTRLTVL.

The chain has TRBV28 and TRBJ2-1; D is unclear. The CDR3 length is 13 residues. CDR1 is MDHEN and CDR2 is SYDVKM in the germline V gene. The V end lost 6 bases, the J end lost 3 bases, and 9 bases lay between the germline ends. CDR3 nucleotide sequence: TGTGCCAGCAGGAACGCCGGCTACAATGAGCAGTTCTTC. It encodes CASRNAGYNEQFF. Full variable domain (rest looked up from reference TRBV28 and TRBJ2-1): DVKVTQSSRYLVKRTGEKVFLECVQDMDHENMFWYRQDPGLGLRLIYFSYDVKMKEKGDIPEGYSVSREKKERFSLILESASTNQTSMYLCASRNAGYNEQFFGPGTRLTVL.

The chain's CDR3 is CSASSYGDTEAFF. The CDR3 DNA follows: TGCAGTGCTAGCTCGTATGGGGATACTGAAGCTTTCTTT. The rearrangement uses TRBV20-1 and TRBJ1-1; D remains unclear. V was shortened by 3 bases and J by 5 bases, with 13 bases between the two germline ends. The germline gives CDR1 DFQATT, CDR2 SNEGSKA (reference sequence). The CDR3 sequence is 13 residues long.

This chain joins TRBV4-1 and TRBJ2-7; no definite D call. The V end lost 0 bases, the J end lost 7 bases, and 7 bases lay between the germline ends. The CDR3 spans 12 residues. In germline, CDR1 is MGHRA, CDR2 YSYEKL. This CDR3 reads CASSQDPSEQYF. CDR3 nucleotides: TGCGCCAGCAGCCAAGACCCTAGTGAGCAGTACTTC.

The count of this clonotype is one. This sequence joins TRBV9 and TRBJ2-2; D uncertain. Trimming shortened V by 4 bases and J by 0 bases, and 22 bases separated the two germline ends. CDR1 and CDR2 from the germline V gene are SGDLS and YYNGEE. CDR3 length equals 19 residues. The DNA of the CDR3 is TGTGCCAGCAGCCCATGGAGTGGGCTCTCGAAACCGAACACCGGGGAGCTGTTTTTT. Amino acid sequence: CASSPWSGLSKPNTGELFF.

The rearrangement joins TRBV20-1 to TRBJ2-1, with 9 bases lining up with TRBD2. Germline CDR1 DFQATT, CDR2 SNEGSKA (reference sequence). The CDR3 length is 14 residues. V was pared by 2 bases and J by 8 bases, with 7 bases of the junction left unmatched. This CDR3 reads CSARTSGRFDEQFF. The CDR3 nucleotides are TGCAGTGCTAGAACAAGCGGGAGGTTCGATGAGCAGTTCTTC.

This clonotype was counted a few times. CDR3 residues: CSAREGAQPQHF. As DNA, the CDR3 is TGCAGTGCCCGAGAGGGGGCCCAGCCCCAGCATTTT. The chain employs TRBV20-1 and TRBJ1-5; 7 bases are shared with TRBD1. V shed 6 bases and J 7 bases; nucleotides not matched to a gene: 6. CDR1 is DFQATT, CDR2 SNEGSKA, per germline (reference sequence). This CDR3 region has 12 residues.

This clonotype was recorded a few times. The V call is TRBV5-1, the J call TRBJ2-2; 10 positions match TRBD1. CDR1 is SGHRS, CDR2 YFSETQ, per germline. This CDR3 contains 15 residues. With 3 bases clipped from V and 6 bases from J, the junction kept 5 bases outside the gene matches. CDR3 in DNA: TGCGCCAGCAGCTCCGGGACAGGGGAGCCCGGGGAGCTGTTTTTT. Residues: CASSSGTGEPGELFF.

The rearrangement joins TRBV6-5 to TRBJ2-3, with 7 positions matching TRBD2. V was clipped by 7 bases and J by 5 bases; unmatched bases: 12. Germline CDR1 reads MNHEY; CDR2 reads SVGAGI. The CDR3 extends over 15 amino acids. CDR3 in amino acids: CASNSGGGYGDTQYF. The DNA for the CDR3 is TGTGCCAGCAATTCTGGCGGGGGTTACGGAGATACGCAGTATTTT.

This clonotype was recorded at least ten times. This sequence joins TRBV28 and TRBJ2-3, with a weak D call TRBD2 (5 bases). The CDR3 is 13 amino acids. CDR1 and CDR2 from the germline V gene are MDHEN and SYDVKM. The V end was cut by 8 bases, the J end by 7 bases, with 16 bases between. The CDR3 is CASGGLTTHTQYF. CDR3 in DNA: TGTGCCAGCGGCGGACTTACTACGCATACGCAGTATTTT.

This sequence joins TRBV20-1 and TRBJ2-1, with D perhaps matching TRBD1 or TRBD2 (5 bases each). Between the trimmed V and J ends, which lost 6 bases and 0 bases, there was a span of 15 bases. Germline lookup yields CDR1 DFQATT and CDR2 SNEGSKA (reference sequence). The CDR3 covers 15 residues. CDR3 DNA: TGCAGTGCCGAGACGGGACGGTTCTCCTACAATGAGCAGTTCTTC. Translation gives CSAETGRFSYNEQFF.

This clonotype was found a few times. V and J are TRBV7-9 and TRBJ1-4; a weak D match, TRBD1 (5 bases). V was shortened by 5 bases and J by 0 bases, with 10 bases between the two germline ends. Germline CDR1 SEHNR, CDR2 FQNEAQ (reference sequence). The CDR3 covers 15 residues. DNA of the CDR3: TGTGCCAGCAGCCCAGAGGGGACAACTAATGAAAAACTGTTTTTT. Its translation: CASSPEGTTNEKLFF.

The chain carries TRBV5-5 and TRBJ2-5, with D possibly TRBD2 on 5 matching bases. In germline, CDR1 is SGHKS, CDR2 YYEKEE (reference sequence). Trimming shortened V by 6 bases and J by 0 bases, and 21 bases separated the two germline ends. This CDR3 spans 17 amino acids. The CDR3 nucleotides read TGTGCCAGCAACCGGCGGGCAGGCGGAGCGTACCAAGAGACCCAGTACTTC. As protein: CASNRRAGGAYQETQYF.

This clonotype came up a few times. V and J are TRBV5-1 and TRBJ1-2, with a tentative D call TRBD1 (5 bases). Germline values: CDR1 SGHRS, CDR2 YFSETQ. Deletions cut 2 bases from V and 0 bases from J, with 14 bases between. CDR3 size: 16 residues. As DNA, the CDR3 is TGCGCCAGCAGCTTTGCAGGGTCAAGGCCTAACTATGGCTACACCTTC. Translated, it gives CASSFAGSRPNYGYTF.

This chain links TRBV20-1 with TRBJ2-7; 12 positions match TRBD1. There are 13 residues in the CDR3. The germline V gene has CDR1 DFQATT and CDR2 SNEGSKA (reference sequence). Germline trimming cut 5 bases from V and 3 bases from J; bases unmatched to any gene: 2. For the CDR3, the DNA is TGCAGTGCTGGGGACAGGGGGCTCTACGAGCAGTACTTC. It codes for CSAGDRGLYEQYF.

The CDR3, as DNA: TGTGCCACCAGCAGAGATCAGAACAGGATGGGCACCGGGGAGCTGTTTTTT. Translation gives CATSRDQNRMGTGELFF. The V gene is TRBV15, the J gene TRBJ2-2; weak D call: TRBD1 (5 bases). Deletions cut 0 bases from V and 4 bases from J, with 15 bases between. The CDR3 spans 17 residues. Germline V gene lookup returns CDR1 LNHNV and CDR2 YYDKDF (reference sequence). The variable domain in full, completed from reference TRBV15 and TRBJ2-2, reads DAMVIQNPRYQVTQFGKPVTLSCSQTLNHNVMYWYQQKSSQAPKLLFHYYDKDFNNEADTPDNFQSRRPNTSFCFLDIRSPGLGDTAMYLCATSRDQNRMGTGELFFGEGSRLTVL.

The CDR3: CSVEGTGGFEQYF. DNA for the CDR3: TGCAGCGTTGAAGGGACAGGGGGATTCGAGCAGTACTTC. The chain employs TRBV29-1 and TRBJ2-7, with TRBD1 identical over 10 bases. V lost 1 base and J lost 6; bases outside the gene matches: 3. Germline CDR1 SQVTM, CDR2 ANQGSEA. CDR3 length equals 13 residues.

This clonotype appeared a few times. The chain joins TRBV20-1 to TRBJ2-3, with 8 bases matching TRBD1. The CDR3 is 15 amino acids. From germline, CDR1 is DFQATT and CDR2 SNEGSKA (reference sequence). The trim removed 0 bases at V and 6 bases at J, leaving 8 bases unmatched. CDR3 nucleotide sequence: TGCAGTGCTAGAGAGATCCAGGGGGCGGCGGATACGCAGTATTTT. This sequence encodes CSAREIQGAADTQYF.

The genes are TRBV12-3 or TRBV12-4 and TRBJ2-5, with unresolved D. The CDR3 length is 13 residues. V lost 3 bases to trimming and J lost 5 bases, with 10 bases between them. CDR3: CASSFEARETQYF. The CDR3 DNA is TGTGCCAGCAGTTTCGAAGCGCGGGAGACCCAGTACTTC.

V usage is TRBV6-1 and J usage is TRBJ2-7; D perhaps matches TRBD2 (6 bases). The CDR3 contains 18 residues. Germline CDR1 is MNHNS and CDR2 is SASEGT. V was trimmed by 6 bases and J by 2 bases, leaving 26 bases between them. DNA of the CDR3: TGTGCCAGCAGACGTACCCCCGGGGGTGGAGCTACGACCTACGAGCAGTACTTC. This encodes CASRRTPGGGATTYEQYF.

V and J are TRBV6-5 and TRBJ1-5, with D perhaps TRBD1 (5 bases). The CDR3 is 19 amino acids. Trimming cost V 0 bases and J 0 bases, with 18 bases left between them. Per germline, CDR1 MNHEY and CDR2 SVGAGI. The DNA of the CDR3 is TGTGCCAGCAGTTACTCCGGCGCCCAGGGCTGGGATAGCAATCAGCCCCAGCATTTT. Protein: CASSYSGAQGWDSNQPQHF.

There are many counts of this clonotype. V and J are TRBV27 and TRBJ2-7; TRBD1 might be the D (6 bases). This CDR3 has 14 amino acids. Trimming pared 6 bases from V and 7 bases from J, leaving 19 bases between. Germline CDR1 and CDR2: MNHEY and SMNVEV (reference sequence). CDR3 residues: CASRTGQTRGEQYF. DNA of the CDR3: TGTGCCAGCAGGACCGGACAGACCCGGGGAGAGCAGTACTTC.